The 25 T cell receptor beta chains listed next were all sequenced from one sample in a study of T cell changes during pregnancy in multiple sclerosis. The repertoire was sequenced with immunoSEQ multiplex PCR; TCRdb's copy has only in-frame clones and lacks some. Here the sample spans some 60,000 clones, 90% being singletons. Sequences were derived from peripheral blood, sampled in the first trimester of pregnancy. All receptors come from a female donor in good health, enrolled as a control in a pregnancy study.

The CDR3 region has the DNA TGTGCCAGCAGCCCCGACAGAAACTATGGCTACACCTTC. Its translation: CASSPDRNYGYTF. V gene TRBV7-2 combines with J gene TRBJ1-2; D is possibly TRBD1 (5 bases). Germline values: CDR1 SGHTA, CDR2 FQGNSA. The CDR3 covers 13 residues. Trimming pared 5 bases from V and 2 bases from J, leaving 9 bases between.

This rearrangement joins TRBV29-1 to TRBJ2-1, with 9 positions matching TRBD1. V was pared by 4 bases and J by 5 bases, with 12 bases of the junction left unmatched. There are 16 residues in the CDR3. CDR1 and CDR2 from the germline V gene are SQVTM and ANQGSEA. The CDR3 sequence is CSVASQDRGSHNEQFF. The CDR3 nucleotides are TGCAGCGTTGCATCCCAGGACAGGGGAAGCCACAATGAGCAGTTCTTC.

J is TRBJ1-2 and V is TRBV7-6; the match to TRBD1 covers 10 bases. This CDR3 spans 13 amino acids. Losses at the gene ends were 5 bases for V and 6 bases for J; bases not matched to a gene: 3. Per germline, CDR1 SGHVS and CDR2 FNYEAQ. The CDR3 region is CASSETGGDGYTF. Here the CDR3 DNA reads TGTGCCAGCAGCGAGACAGGGGGCGATGGCTACACCTTC. Full variable domain (remainder filled in from reference TRBV7-6 and TRBJ1-2): GAGVSQSPRYKVTKRGQDVALRCDPISGHVSLYWYRQALGQGPEFLTYFNYEAQQDKSGLPNDRFSAERPEGSISTLTIQRTEQRDSAMYRCASSETGGDGYTFGSGTRLTVV.

This chain uses TRBV18 with TRBJ2-7; tentative D call: TRBD1 (6 bases). CDR3 length equals 15 residues. Germline V gene lookup returns CDR1 KGHSH and CDR2 LQKENI. V shed 3 bases and J shed 2 bases, with 14 bases lying between them. CDR3 nucleotides: TGTGCCAGCTCACCCAGTGACAGGTCTCCCTACGAGCAGTACTTC. Its translation is CASSPSDRSPYEQYF.

The genes are TRBV18 and TRBJ2-5, with D possibly being TRBD2 (6 bases). Germline loops: CDR1 KGHSH, CDR2 LQKENI. V gave up 6 bases and J gave up 2 bases, with 10 bases separating them. CDR3 length: 13 amino acids. The CDR3 protein is CASSEGVQETQYF. The DNA for the CDR3 is TGTGCCAGCTCGGAGGGTGTTCAAGAGACCCAGTACTTC.

The chain couples TRBV7-3 to TRBJ1-6, with unresolved D. Germline V CDR1 and CDR2: SGHTA, FQGTGA. CDR3 length: 15 residues. Trimming shortened V by 0 bases and J by 5 bases, and 8 bases separated the two germline ends. CDR3 sequence reads: CASSLTREDNSPLHF. CDR3 nucleotides: TGTGCCAGCAGCTTAACGAGGGAGGATAATTCACCCCTCCACTTT.

The V call is TRBV6-5, the J call TRBJ1-3, with 8 bases fitting TRBD1. Germline values: CDR1 MNHEY, CDR2 SVGAGI. CDR3 size: 15 residues. V gave up 6 bases and J gave up 0 bases; unmatched junction bases: 4. The CDR3 sequence is CASRGQGSSGNTIYF. CDR3 DNA sequence: TGTGCCAGCAGAGGACAGGGCAGCTCTGGAAACACCATATATTTT.

The CDR3 DNA reads TGTGCCAGCAGCCCCCCGACAGATACGCAGTATTTT. Translation: CASSPPTDTQYF. This rearrangement joins TRBV28 to TRBJ2-3; D is ambiguous. Germline CDR1 is MDHEN and CDR2 is SYDVKM. The CDR3 is 12 residues long. Trimming stripped 6 bases from V and 3 bases from J, with 7 bases between. The full variable domain, rest sourced from reference TRBV28 and TRBJ2-3, is DVKVTQSSRYLVKRTGEKVFLECVQDMDHENMFWYRQDPGLGLRLIYFSYDVKMKEKGDIPEGYSVSREKKERFSLILESASTNQTSMYLCASSPPTDTQYFGPGTRLTVL.

This clone appeared a few times. The rearrangement joins TRBV6-1 to TRBJ1-5; tentatively, D is TRBD1 (5 bases). CDR3 length: 14 amino acids. CDR1 and CDR2 (germline): MNHNS, SASEGT. V gave up 7 bases and J gave up 1 base, with 11 bases separating them. As DNA, the CDR3 is TGTGCCAGCATGGACAATTTAAGCAATCAGCCCCAGCATTTT. This gives the protein CASMDNLSNQPQHF.

The chain combines TRBV6-1 with TRBJ2-7; the match to TRBD2 covers 8 bases. The trim removed 1 base at V and 1 base at J, leaving 3 bases unmatched. The CDR3 consists of 15 residues. The germline CDR1 and CDR2 sequences are MNHNS and SASEGT. Written as DNA, the CDR3 is TGTGCCAGCAGTGAAGACGGGGGGGCATCCTACGAGCAGTACTTC. It is translated as CASSEDGGASYEQYF.

This clone has a handful of counts. V usage is TRBV5-8 and J usage is TRBJ2-7; weak D call: TRBD1 (5 bases). Germline V gene data show CDR1 as SGHTS and CDR2 as YDEGEE. The CDR3 consists of 15 residues. The V and J ends lost 0 bases and 1 base respectively, with 11 bases between them. CDR3 sequence (DNA): TGTGCCAGCAGCTTGGAGTGGTCAGGGTCCTACGAGCAGTACTTC. It specifies CASSLEWSGSYEQYF.

V and J are TRBV18 and TRBJ1-3; D remains ambiguous. The CDR3 spans 14 residues. The germline gives CDR1 KGHSH, CDR2 LQKENI. V was cut by 1 base and J by 1 base, with 5 bases left in between. The CDR3 DNA reads as TGTGCCAGCTCACCACAAGAGTCTGGAAACACCATATATTTT. It is translated as CASSPQESGNTIYF.

The rearrangement joins TRBV7-2 to TRBJ2-5, with D maybe TRBD2 (7 bases). V was cut by 6 bases and J by 5 bases, with 16 bases left in between. Looked up from germline, CDR1 is SGHTA and CDR2 is FQGNSA. CDR3 length: 14 residues. The CDR3 coding sequence is TGTGCCAGCAGGTTTGCGGGGGCGGGGGAGACCCAGTACTTC. It yields the protein CASRFAGAGETQYF.

The chain has TRBV29-1 and TRBJ1-2; D remains ambiguous. Germline V lookup: CDR1 SQVTM, CDR2 ANQGSEA. This CDR3 contains 15 residues. The ends were cut back, 4 bases at V and 4 bases at J, with 19 bases in the middle. CDR3 nucleotides: TGCAGCGTTGGCCCCAGCCGGGGAGGCCCCTATGGCTACACCTTC. This sequence encodes CSVGPSRGGPYGYTF.

The chain joins TRBV2 to TRBJ1-6; 10 bases are shared with TRBD1. From germline, CDR1 is SNHLY and CDR2 FYNNEI. The CDR3 is 15 amino acids. V was clipped by 7 bases and J by 8 bases; unmatched bases: 8. The CDR3 sequence is CASTRTGGSYSPLHF. The CDR3 nucleotides read TGTGCCAGCACCCGGACAGGGGGTAGTTATTCACCCCTCCACTTT.

The sample holds one count of this clone. The V call is TRBV19, the J call TRBJ2-3; 7 bases align to TRBD2. The V segment lost 7 bases and the J segment 2 bases; nucleotides outside the gene matches: 9. From germline, CDR1 is LNHDA and CDR2 SQIVND (reference sequence). The CDR3 sequence is 15 residues long. The CDR3 coding sequence is TGTGCCAGTACCGATTCTAGCGGTTACACAGATACGCAGTATTTT. Residues: CASTDSSGYTDTQYF.

The chain recombines TRBV10-3 with TRBJ1-3; D is unresolved. The CDR3 has 14 amino acids. CDR1 is ENHRY and CDR2 is SYGVKD in the germline V gene. The V and J ends lost 10 bases and 0 bases respectively, with 13 bases between them. CDR3 loop: CATTSAYSGNTIYF. The CDR3 DNA is TGTGCCACCACAAGCGCTTACTCTGGAAACACCATATATTTT.

This clone was observed once. V usage is TRBV27 and J usage is TRBJ2-7; 7 positions match TRBD1. V lost 6 bases, J lost 2 bases, and 4 bases stayed unmatched. In germline, CDR1 is MNHEY, CDR2 SMNVEV (reference sequence). The CDR3 has 13 amino acids. The chain's CDR3 is CASRTTGAYEQYF. For the CDR3, the DNA is TGTGCCAGCAGAACCACAGGGGCCTACGAGCAGTACTTC.

The V call is TRBV5-1, the J call TRBJ1-3; perhaps TRBD1 as D (6 bases). CDR1 is SGHRS and CDR2 is YFSETQ in the germline V gene. The CDR3 has 17 residues. Trimming removed 0 bases at V and 2 bases at J, with 15 bases between. CDR3 nucleotide sequence: TGCGCCAGCAGCTTGGGAGGGCTTCCAGGGGCTGGAAACACCATATATTTT. Amino acids: CASSLGGLPGAGNTIYF.

This clone appeared a few times. The chain links TRBV16 to TRBJ1-2; no definite D call. The germline gives CDR1 KGHSY, CDR2 FQNENV. V was trimmed by 0 bases and J by 5 bases, leaving 13 bases between them. This CDR3 contains 15 residues. The CDR3 reads CASSQSTFGGYGYTF. The CDR3 coding sequence is TGTGCCAGCAGCCAATCAACTTTCGGAGGGTATGGCTACACCTTC. Filled out from reference TRBV16 and TRBJ1-2, the complete variable domain reads GEEVAQTPKHLVRGEGQKAKLYCAPIKGHSYVFWYQQVLKNEFKFLISFQNENVFDETGMPKERFSAKCLPNSPCSLEIQATKLEDSAVYFCASSQSTFGGYGYTFGSGTRLTVV.

This clone was picked up one time. The V and J genes are TRBV5-1 and TRBJ2-2, with TRBD2 matching over 7 bases. V was pared by 4 bases and J by 4 bases, with 4 bases of the junction left unmatched. Germline lookup yields CDR1 SGHRS and CDR2 YFSETQ. The CDR3 extends over 14 amino acids. This chain's CDR3 is CASSEGLLTGELFF. In DNA form, the CDR3 reads TGCGCCAGCAGCGAGGGACTACTCACCGGGGAGCTGTTTTTT.

The J gene is TRBJ2-7, the V gene TRBV15, with D unclear. The CDR3 is 16 residues long. Between the trimmed V and J ends, which lost 1 base and 0 bases, there was a span of 13 bases. Germline V gene sequence: CDR1 LNHNV, CDR2 YYDKDF (reference sequence). The CDR3 reads CATSRAVSDISYEQYF. Written as DNA, the CDR3 is TGTGCCACCAGCAGAGCGGTTTCTGACATCTCCTACGAGCAGTACTTC. The complete variable domain, with remaining parts taken from reference TRBV15 and TRBJ2-7, reads DAMVIQNPRYQVTQFGKPVTLSCSQTLNHNVMYWYQQKSSQAPKLLFHYYDKDFNNEADTPDNFQSRRPNTSFCFLDIRSPGLGDTAMYLCATSRAVSDISYEQYFGPGTRLTVT.

The CDR3 nucleotides are TGTGCCAGCAGCTTTGGGAGCTCCTACGAGCAGTACTTC. Its protein is CASSFGSSYEQYF. The V and J genes are TRBV5-5 and TRBJ2-7; tentatively, D is TRBD2 (5 bases). Germline V gene sequence: CDR1 SGHKS, CDR2 YYEKEE (reference sequence). This CDR3 has 13 amino acids. V lost 2 bases, J lost 0 bases, and 6 bases lay in between.

The chain has TRBV27 and TRBJ2-1, with 9 bases lining up with TRBD1. Trimming removed 2 bases from V and 9 bases from J; junction bases left unmatched: 8. Germline assignment: CDR1 MNHEY and CDR2 SMNVEV (reference sequence). The length of the CDR3 is 15 residues. CDR3 DNA sequence: TGTGCCAGCAGTTTAGGGGGACAGGGTTACGGTGAGCAGTTCTTC. This sequence encodes CASSLGGQGYGEQFF.

The chain is built from TRBV29-1 and TRBJ1-3, with 7 bases aligning to TRBD1. Germline trimming cut 3 bases from V and 2 bases from J; bases unmatched to any gene: 1. Germline CDR1 and CDR2: SQVTM and ANQGSEA. The length of the CDR3 is 13 residues. The CDR3 region is CSVDQGAGNTIYF. CDR3 nucleotides: TGCAGCGTTGATCAGGGGGCTGGAAACACCATATATTTT.